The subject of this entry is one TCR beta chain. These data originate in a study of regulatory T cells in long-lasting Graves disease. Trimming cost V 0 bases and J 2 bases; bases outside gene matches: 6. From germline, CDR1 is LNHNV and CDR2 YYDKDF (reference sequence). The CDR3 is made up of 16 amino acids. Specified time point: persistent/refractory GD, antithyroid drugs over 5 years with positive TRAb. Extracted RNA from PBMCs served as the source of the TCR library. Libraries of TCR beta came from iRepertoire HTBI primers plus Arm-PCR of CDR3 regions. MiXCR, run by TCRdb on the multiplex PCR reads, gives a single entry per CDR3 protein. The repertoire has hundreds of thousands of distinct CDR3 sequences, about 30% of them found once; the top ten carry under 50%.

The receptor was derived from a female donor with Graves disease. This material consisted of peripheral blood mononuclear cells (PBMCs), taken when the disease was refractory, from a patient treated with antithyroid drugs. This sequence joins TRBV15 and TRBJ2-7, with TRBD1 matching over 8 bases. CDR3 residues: CATSRDRDRSPYEQYF. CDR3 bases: TGTGCCACCAGCAGAGATCGGGACAGGTCCCCCTACGAGCAGTACTTC. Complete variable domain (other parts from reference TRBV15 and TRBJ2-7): DAMVIQNPRYQVTQFGKPVTLSCSQTLNHNVMYWYQQKSSQAPKLLFHYYDKDFNNEADTPDNFQSRRPNTSFCFLDIRSPGLGDTAMYLCATSRDRDRSPYEQYFGPGTRLTVT.